The 8 T cell receptor beta chains below all came from one sample that was sequenced in a study of OX40 agonist ivuxolimab in advanced cancers. Clones were read by immunoSEQ multiplex PCR, and TCRdb kept only the in-frame ones, dropping some. The table includes about 79,000 clones, about 90% detected once. Sequences were derived from CD4+ or CD8+ T cells sorted from blood, sampled in a trial of the OX40 agonist ivuxolimab. The source is an adult with an advanced solid tumor such as melanoma, head and neck, liver or kidney cancer.

This chain joins TRBV21-1 and TRBJ1-1. TRBV21-1 is given as a pseudogene. The CDR3 extends over 15 amino acids. The CDR3 here is CASSKSVFRVTEAFF. The CDR3 DNA reads TGTGCCAGCAGCAAATCTGTGTTTCGAGTCACTGAAGCTTTCTTT.

The chain couples TRBV28 to TRBJ2-1; D is perhaps TRBD1 (6 bases). Germline V CDR1 and CDR2: MDHEN, SYDVKM. This CDR3 is built from 16 residues. With 4 bases removed from V and 8 bases from J, the gap between germline ends came to 21 bases. The CDR3 region has the DNA TGTGCCAGCAGTTCCCTAATAGGCAGGGGCTCCGATGAGCAGTTCTTC. Its protein is CASSSLIGRGSDEQFF.

V is TRBV7-2 and J is TRBJ1-3; D ambiguous. Trimming removed 1 base at V and 0 bases at J, with 10 bases between. CDR1 is SGHTA and CDR2 is FQGNSA in the germline V gene. There are 16 residues in the CDR3. CDR3 amino acids: CASSLVGWSSGNTIYF. CDR3 bases: TGTGCCAGCAGCTTAGTGGGTTGGAGCTCTGGAAACACCATATATTTT.

This chain links TRBV5-1 with TRBJ1-6; TRBD1 matches at 7 bases. Per germline, CDR1 SGHRS and CDR2 YFSETQ. V lost 3 bases, J lost 5 bases, and 5 bases stayed unmatched. The CDR3 sequence is 15 residues long. The CDR3 protein is CASSSSDRDNSPLHF. CDR3 nucleotides: TGCGCCAGCAGCTCCTCCGACAGGGATAATTCACCCCTCCACTTT.

The J gene is TRBJ2-1, the V gene TRBV2, with D possibly TRBD2 on 5 matching bases. The CDR3 totals 14 residues. Germline values: CDR1 SNHLY, CDR2 FYNNEI. V was trimmed by 8 bases and J by 5 bases, leaving 16 bases between them. The CDR3 DNA sequence: TGTGCCAGCGTTAGAGCGGCCGGAGACAATGAGCAGTTCTTC. Encoded protein: CASVRAAGDNEQFF.

The V and J genes are TRBV6-1 and TRBJ1-3; perhaps TRBD1 as D (5 bases). This CDR3 is built from 14 residues. Trimming removed 8 bases from V and 2 bases from J, with 13 bases in between. Per the germline V gene, CDR1 is MNHNS and CDR2 is SASEGT. The CDR3 sequence: CASQPGPAGNTIYF. For the CDR3, the DNA is TGTGCCAGCCAGCCAGGGCCGGCTGGAAACACCATATATTTT.

The rearrangement links TRBV7-9 to TRBJ1-1; TRBD1 agrees at 7 bases. CDR3 length: 16 residues. Losses at the gene ends were 5 bases for V and 3 bases for J; bases not matched to a gene: 12. Germline loops: CDR1 SEHNR, CDR2 FQNEAQ (reference sequence). CDR3 DNA sequence: TGTGCCAGCAGCCCAGGACTCGGACAGGTTTACACTGAAGCTTTCTTT. This translates into CASSPGLGQVYTEAFF.

The rearrangement joins TRBV4-1 to TRBJ2-1; 10 bases match TRBD1. The V segment lost 4 bases and the J segment 8 bases; nucleotides outside the gene matches: 8. The CDR3 spans 15 residues. The germline gives CDR1 MGHRA, CDR2 YSYEKL. This CDR3 reads CASSPGQGRVDEQFF. The CDR3 bases are TGCGCCAGCAGCCCGGGACAGGGGCGGGTCGATGAGCAGTTCTTC.